This note documents a single TCR beta chain sequence. Its antigen has not been determined. Per-nucleotide qualities are absent, and no much larger clonotype sits a single base away. Receptors were amplified or captured by the immunoSEQ multiplex PCR assay. The multiplex PCR relied on a mix of 60 forward primers for TCR Vbeta segments and 13 reverse primers for TCR Jbeta segments. Amplification of the CDR3 region of rearranged TCR beta genes was performed with a multiplex PCR assay on genomic DNA. Amplified TCR beta libraries were sequenced as 87-base-pair reads on the Illumina HiSeq System. Under the source paper's analysis protocol: A later analysis counted some 80 million unique TCR beta chains across the 550 to 700 repertoires, and roughly 11 million of these chains were shared by at least two donors. To remove PCR and sequencing errors, raw reads were error-corrected and collapsed into unique sequences using a nearest-neighbor algorithm that merged closely related sequences. CDR3 sequences were aligned to IMGT reference sequences to assign V, D and J gene segments. Each retained sequence needed at least a six-nucleotide match to both a V gene segment and a J gene segment. A rearrangement was called productive if the CDR3 had no stop codons and remained in frame with V and J, and every other rearrangement was called non-productive. Following IMGT convention, CDR3 was defined as the stretch from the second conserved V-encoded cysteine up to the conserved J-encoded phenylalanine. Sequences without an unambiguous match to a single V gene segment were excluded from the earlier analysis of 450 to 650 of the donors. In an earlier analysis of a few hundred of the donors, V segments were called functional above 56.7% productive rearrangements and were called segregating when the between-donor standard deviation exceeded 5%. A statistical classification framework was built to diagnose cytomegalovirus status from the catalog of TCR beta chain sequences. In a later analysis, TCR nucleotide sequences were compared against IMGT/GENE-DB human TR gene sequences so that V and J genes could be assigned. The TCRdist pipeline was used in a later analysis to assign CDR3 sequences and most-parsimonious VDJ recombination scenarios. In a later analysis, each TCR beta chain was defined by its CDR3 amino acid sequence together with its V-gene family, and reads lacking a unique V-gene family were excluded. As a way to deal with suspected cross-contamination and a sequencing artifact, a later analysis dropped more than 500 nucleotide sequences that were highly shared and had low generation probability. In a later analysis, a clonal expansion index for each public chain was calculated from normalized within-repertoire ranks of inferred template counts. In a later analysis, generation probabilities were computed using a VDJ recombination model fitted to out-of-frame rearrangements, and the results were checked against IGoR. In a later analysis, hypergeometric tests were used to score TCR-TCR, TCR-HLA and TCR-CMV co-occurrence, with a repertoire-size bias correction applied to TCR pairs. To estimate false discovery rates, a later analysis permuted the HLA or CMV assignments 20 times. In a later analysis, co-occurring TCRs were grouped using DBSCAN, and TCRdist sequence similarity was added for clustering within HLA-allele-positive subsets. Repertoires with fewer than 30,000 or more than 120,000 public chains were left out of co-occurrence clustering, as were a handful of repertoires with anomalous nucleotide sharing. TCRdb limited this immuneACCESS table to in-frame rearrangements with V and J called. A share of clones is missing; checked studies link under half to unresolved V genes, and the rest is unexplained. V, J and clone size are taken as reported in that table, and D and trimming were inferred from the DNA itself. This sample holds around 220,000 clones; around 83% were observed only once. The leading ten clones occupy 1.4% of the sample.

In total, 666 healthy bone marrow donors made up the cohort. At the time of sampling, every cohort member was nominally healthy, though immune exposures that went unrecorded were likely present. The donor was CMV seronegative and was included in the group of a few hundred seronegative cohort members. A peripheral blood sample was provided by each donor, and peripheral blood mononuclear cells were used for TCR beta sequencing. Genomic DNA extraction from the blood cell samples was performed with the Qiagen DNeasy Blood Extraction Kit. V was cut back by 5 bases and J by 10 bases, leaving a gap of 17 bases between them. According to the germline V gene (reference sequence), CDR1 reads LNHDA and CDR2 reads SQIVND. From the cysteine up to the phenylalanine, the CDR3 has a length of 13 residues. Just CDR3 DNA is preserved here, 39 bases in frame from base 1. These data come from a study of cytomegalovirus exposure and HLA in healthy donors (dated by TCRdb to about 2017). General notes on the study: In an earlier analysis of fewer than 750 of the donors, 276 Gb of sequence data and 100 million or so unique TCR beta sequences from about 179 million T cells were reported. An early release that covered about 640 HLA-typed donors contained around 300 gigabases of sequencing data and around 85 million unique TCR sequences. Among the approximately 430 genotyped donors, about 85% belonged to the genetic ancestry cluster associated with self-reported Caucasian donors. The aim of the study was to test whether cataloging public T cell receptors could identify signatures of past pathogen exposure. Four or five DR-DQ haplotypes were handled as single units for association and clustering, since linkage in the cohort was strong. Both class I and class II loci were covered by HLA typing, at four-digit resolution. In a later genetic analysis, genome-wide SNP genotypes for about three fifths of the 666 donors were used, and that subset was treated as a discovery cohort. An earlier analysis of 587 of the donors used high-throughput TCR beta sequencing to judge whether each TCR beta V gene segment behaved as functional or pseudogenic. Typing coverage varied by locus: roughly 629-640 donors for A, B, C, DRB1 and DQB1; approximately 560 for DQA1; around 570 for DPA1; more than 450 for DPB1. The study profiled the T cell repertoires of around 700 subjects by immunosequencing and related them to cytomegalovirus serostatus. Along with the approximately 700-subject first cohort, a separate validation cohort of over a hundred different subjects was used. The study combined high-throughput TCR immunosequencing, statistical association of individual TCRs with disease status, and machine learning to predict cytomegalovirus infection status. All discovery cohort repertoires had been generated on a single sequencing platform. Donor age, sex, ethnicity and CMV serostatus were compiled together with the repertoire data. Rather than using new phenotypic data, the later analysis identified candidate immune exposures from TCR beta sequences and from how often those sequences occurred across donors. Across roughly 420 genotyped donors of the cohort, an average of roughly 230,000 unique TCR beta nucleotide sequences per donor were sequenced, and 15% to 20% of those sequences were non-productive. A later analysis re-examined previously published TCR beta repertoires from over 500 donors and added high-resolution HLA genotyping to investigate patterns of TCR occurrence. Study-level results and caveats: A later genetic analysis reported fewer N-insertions in productive TCRs among donors in an Asian-associated ancestry cluster than the approximately 700-donor mean. At a false discovery rate of 0.05, a later analysis linked around 15,000 TCR beta sequences to specific HLA alleles. The authors suggested that the approach could potentially be extended to other disease states and immunological phenotypes. An association between a missense DCLRE1C variant and V-gene and J-gene trimming of TCR beta chains was found in a later genetic analysis and replicated in an independent cohort. In a later analysis, HLA-associated TCR beta chains showed more clonal expansion and lower generation probabilities than non-associated chains that were equally common. In a later analysis, several top co-occurrence clusters were reported to appear linked to parvovirus B19, influenza, CMV and Epstein-Barr virus. Immune exposure information for the cohort was limited to CMV serostatus. This cohort had only TCR beta chains sequenced, and the lack of alpha or paired-chain data limited which features could be detected. The study gave a list of 150 to 200 TCR beta chains associated with cytomegalovirus. In an earlier analysis of more than 450 of the donors, most TCR beta V segments were observed in productive rearrangements about 90% or about 30% of the time, broadly matching IMGT annotations. A further reported finding was that TCR beta sequences accurately predicted the HLA-A and HLA-B alleles for most subjects in the first cohort. Because counts were too low, approximately 15 rarely observed V segments, including chromosome 9 orphons, were excluded from the earlier analysis of several hundred of the donors. Assigning TCR associations to individual alleles was difficult when HLA alleles, especially DR and DQ, strongly co-occurred. The 87-base-pair reads could not distinguish some IMGT-functional V segments, including TRBV6-2 and TRBV6-3, so those segments were excluded. Across donors, most TCR sequences were observed very rarely, whereas some public TCRs were present in many individuals. Roughly uniform sequencing depth across donors was assumed in presence/absence analyses, although this assumption may not hold. A later analysis found that most CMV-associated TCR beta chains appeared HLA-restricted, with HLA associations seemingly driven largely by CMV exposure. In vitro tests confirmed that a few of the cytomegalovirus-associated TCR beta chains recognize cytomegalovirus antigens. HLA typing was unavailable for some donors at each locus, so association tests used only the typed subset. The classifier was reported to diagnose cytomegalovirus status with high specificity and sensitivity in both the original cohort and the validation cohort. A later analysis found that TCR association rates varied across HLA loci, with DRB1 alleles showing the most associated TCRs and HLA-C alleles the fewest. A cluster of highly shared sequence variants was judged likely to be a technical artifact of the sequencing pipeline. Correlated functional status among segregating V segments might reflect linkage disequilibrium, but an unknown experimental factor could not be ruled out.

Recombination connected TRBV19 to TRBJ1-2, and possibly TRBD1, on 6 matching bases. This sequence was found in a girl aged 10-17 years in good health and CMV-seronegative. Source material: PBMCs. DNA sequence: TGTGCCAGTAGTGAGGGGGGGTTGTTGGACTACACCTTC. This sequence encodes CASSEGGLLDYTF.